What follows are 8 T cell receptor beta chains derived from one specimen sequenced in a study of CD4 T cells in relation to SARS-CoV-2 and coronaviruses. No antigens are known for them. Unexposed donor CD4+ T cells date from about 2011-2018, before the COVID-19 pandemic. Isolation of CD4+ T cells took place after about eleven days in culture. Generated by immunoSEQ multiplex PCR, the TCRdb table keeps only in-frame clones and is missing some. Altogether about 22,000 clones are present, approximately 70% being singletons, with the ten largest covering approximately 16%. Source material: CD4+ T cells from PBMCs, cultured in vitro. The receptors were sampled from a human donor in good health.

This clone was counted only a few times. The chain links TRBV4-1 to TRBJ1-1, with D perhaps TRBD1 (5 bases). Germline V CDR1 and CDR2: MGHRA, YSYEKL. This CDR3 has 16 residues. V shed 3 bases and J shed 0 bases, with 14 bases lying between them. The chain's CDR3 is CASSHSGGNMNTEAFF. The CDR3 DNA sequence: TGCGCCAGCAGCCACTCCGGGGGAAACATGAACACTGAAGCTTTCTTT.

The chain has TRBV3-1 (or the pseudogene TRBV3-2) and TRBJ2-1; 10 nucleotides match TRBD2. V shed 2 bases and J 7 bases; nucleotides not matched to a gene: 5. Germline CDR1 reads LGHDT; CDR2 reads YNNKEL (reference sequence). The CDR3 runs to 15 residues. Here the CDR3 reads CASSQLSGRRNEQFF. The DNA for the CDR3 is TGTGCCAGCAGCCAACTTAGCGGGAGGAGGAATGAGCAGTTCTTC.

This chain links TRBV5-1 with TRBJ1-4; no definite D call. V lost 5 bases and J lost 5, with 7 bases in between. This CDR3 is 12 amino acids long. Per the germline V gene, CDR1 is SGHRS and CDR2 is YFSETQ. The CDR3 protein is CASRSGNEKLFF. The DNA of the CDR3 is TGCGCCAGCAGATCCGGGAATGAAAAACTGTTTTTT. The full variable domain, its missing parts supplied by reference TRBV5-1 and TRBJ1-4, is KAGVTQTPRYLIKTRGQQVTLSCSPISGHRSVSWYQQTPGQGLQFLFEYFSETQRNKGNFPGRFSGRQFSNSRSEMNVSTLELGDSALYLCASRSGNEKLFFGSGTQLSVL.

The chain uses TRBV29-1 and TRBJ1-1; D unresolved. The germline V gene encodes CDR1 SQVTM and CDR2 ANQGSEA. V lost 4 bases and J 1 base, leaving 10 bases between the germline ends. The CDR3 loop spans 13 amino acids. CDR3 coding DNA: TGCAGCGTTGCCAGTAGCCCGAACACTGAAGCTTTCTTT. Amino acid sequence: CSVASSPNTEAFF.

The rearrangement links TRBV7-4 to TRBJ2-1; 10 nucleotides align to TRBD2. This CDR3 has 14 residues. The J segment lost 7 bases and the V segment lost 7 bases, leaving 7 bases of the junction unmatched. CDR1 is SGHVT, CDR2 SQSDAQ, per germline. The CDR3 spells CASIQRGGLNEQFF. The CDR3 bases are TGTGCCAGCATCCAGCGGGGGGGCCTTAATGAGCAGTTCTTC.

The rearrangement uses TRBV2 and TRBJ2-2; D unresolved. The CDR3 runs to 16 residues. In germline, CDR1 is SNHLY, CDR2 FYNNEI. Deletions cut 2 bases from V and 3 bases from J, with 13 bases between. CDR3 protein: CASSETGRVHTGELFF. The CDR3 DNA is TGTGCCAGCAGTGAAACGGGTAGGGTTCACACCGGGGAGCTGTTTTTT.

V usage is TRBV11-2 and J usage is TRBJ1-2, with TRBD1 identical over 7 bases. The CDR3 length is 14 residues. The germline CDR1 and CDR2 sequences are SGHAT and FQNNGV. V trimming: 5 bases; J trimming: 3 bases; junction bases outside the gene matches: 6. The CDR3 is CASSLDRVDYGYTF. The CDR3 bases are TGTGCCAGCAGCCTTGACAGGGTCGACTATGGCTACACCTTC.

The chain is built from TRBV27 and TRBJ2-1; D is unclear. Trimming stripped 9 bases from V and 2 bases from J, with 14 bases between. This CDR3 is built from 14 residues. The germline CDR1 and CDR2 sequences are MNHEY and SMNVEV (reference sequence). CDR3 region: CASAFERPYNEQFF. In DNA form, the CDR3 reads TGTGCCAGTGCGTTCGAACGGCCCTACAATGAGCAGTTCTTC.